This T cell receptor (beta chain) was observed in a study of identical twins. TCRdb passed the 5' RACE reads through MiXCR, listing each CDR3 protein once. The top ten clones hold 7% to 8.5% of a sample with hundreds of thousands of distinct CDR3 sequences, around 9.7% of them seen once. As regards this clonotype: What it binds is not known.

Findings and limits, study-wide: Weaker excess sharing between twins was seen in beta out-of-frame sequences. Conclusions rested on cross-sectional statistics rather than following the same donors. Beta clonotypes that were abundant in cord blood contained fewer insertions, a pattern absent from memory repertoires.

Germline V gene data show CDR1 as MGHRA and CDR2 as YSYEKL. V was pared by 1 base and J by 8 bases, with 11 bases between. This CDR3 comprises 14 residues. The same sample was also studied in work on yellow fever vaccine responses in identical twins. That investigation notes: It has been reported that, in twins, the vaccine T cell response seemed partly convergent and partly personalized.

The rearrangement uses TRBV4-1 and TRBJ1-4, with D uncertain. This sequence originates from a woman younger than 35 in good health. Specimen: CD8+ T cells sorted from blood. CDR3 in DNA: TGCGCCAGCAGCCAAGGGAGGGTAGGGGAAAAACTGTTTTTT. It encodes CASSQGRVGEKLFF.